This TCR beta chain was captured by sequencing in a study of control samples from healthy donors and cancer patients. V was clipped by 5 bases and J by 0 bases, with 14 bases between them. The germline CDR1 and CDR2 sequences are MNHEY and SVGEGT. This CDR3 has 16 amino acids. Assay used: immunoSEQ multiplex PCR; TCRdb lists only in-frame clones, some missing. The sample includes around 19,000 clones, 70% to 90% of them seen just once. V usage is TRBV6-2 or TRBV6-3 and J usage is TRBJ2-1; D might be TRBD2 (6 bases). The clonotype originates from a woman aged 55-70 years with head and neck cancer. The sequenced sample consisted of PBMCs. DNA of the CDR3: TGTGCCAGCAGTGACCCGGGAGCCAGCTCCTACAATGAGCAGTTCTTC. It yields the protein CASSDPGASSYNEQFF.